Listed below are T cell receptor beta chains from one sample, sequenced in a study of sequential checkpoint blockade in melanoma. The assay was immunoSEQ multiplex PCR, and TCRdb's table has in-frame clones only and misses some. The profile shows 1,500 to 2,000 clones, just over 20% of them singletons. The starting material was tumor tissue (inferred from file names), obtained from a patient given nivolumab and ipilimumab in sequence. The receptors were sampled from a human donor with melanoma. CDR3s include the opening cysteine and the closing phenylalanine or tryptophan. D genes are given only for firm matches. A clone size is listed for some rows: how often the clone was seen (once, few, many), or a class if it is expanded.

J gene | D gene | V gene | clone size | CDR3 protein | CDR3 DNA
TRBJ2-3 | NA | TRBV14 | once | CASSQGGPLRDTQYF | TGTGCCAGCAGCCAAGGGGGACCCCTGAGAGATACGCAGTATTTT
TRBJ1-3 | TRBD1 | TRBV11-3 | medium-sized | CASSAGTAGNTIYF | TGTGCCAGCAGCGCAGGGACAGCTGGAAACACCATATATTTT
TRBJ1-1 | NA | TRBV5-1 | NA | CASSDTGTSNTEAFF | TGCGCCAGCAGCGATACCGGGACATCGAACACTGAAGCTTTCTTT
TRBJ2-3 | TRBD1 | TRBV11-3 | many | CASSLGGLGQGPDTQYF | TGTGCCAGCAGCTTAGGGGGGCTAGGACAGGGCCCAGATACGCAGTATTTT
TRBJ1-4 | NA | TRBV9 | few | CASSVEEGALFF | TGTGCCAGCAGCGTAGAGGAGGGCGCACTGTTTTTT
TRBJ1-6 | NA | TRBV12-2 | medium-sized | CASRSTRDRPTSPLHF | TGTGCAAGTCGCTCAACCCGGGACAGGCCGACTTCACCCCTCCACTTT
TRBJ1-2 | NA | TRBV30 | NA | CAWSRQVDGYTF | TGTGCCTGGAGTCGGCAGGTGGATGGCTACACCTTC
TRBJ1-1 | NA | TRBV30 | few | CAWSALPMNTEAFF | TGTGCCTGGAGTGCCCTCCCCATGAACACTGAAGCTTTCTTT
TRBJ2-2 | NA | TRBV6-8 | few | CASSPDSPGELFF | TGTGCCAGCAGCCCCGACAGTCCCGGGGAGCTGTTTTTT
TRBJ2-3 | TRBD2 | TRBV25-1 | NA | CASSISGGSTDTQYF | TGTGCCAGCAGCATCAGCGGGGGGAGCACAGATACGCAGTATTTT
TRBJ2-3 | TRBD2 | TRBV11-3 | NA | CASSFSRGGVTDTQYF | TGTGCCAGCAGCTTTTCCCGGGGGGGGGTTACAGATACGCAGTATTTT
TRBJ1-5 | NA | TRBV7-1 | many | CASSLRGVQPQHF | TGTGCCAGCAGCCTCCGGGGAGTTCAGCCCCAGCATTTT
TRBJ2-7 | TRBD2 | TRBV6-8 | few | CASSGGVAYEQYF | TGTGCCAGCAGTGGGGGGGTGGCCTACGAGCAGTACTTC
TRBJ1-6 | NA | TRBV18 | NA | CASSPSRDSPLHF | TGTGCCAGCTCACCGAGCAGGGATTCACCCCTCCACTTT
TRBJ1-3 | NA | TRBV6-8 | medium-sized | CASSDPRGAGNTIYF | TGTGCCAGCAGTGATCCCAGGGGAGCTGGAAACACCATATATTTT
TRBJ1-5 | TRBD1 | TRBV11-3 | medium-sized | CASSSGQINQPQHF | TGTGCCAGCAGCTCGGGACAGATCAATCAGCCCCAGCATTTT
TRBJ1-3 | NA | TRBV9 | large | CASSVDPRGPRGNTIYF | TGTGCCAGCAGCGTAGATCCCAGGGGACCCCGTGGAAACACCATATATTTT
TRBJ1-2 | NA | TRBV6-8 | few | CASSRDLNYGYTF | TGTGCCAGCAGCCGCGACCTAAACTATGGCTACACCTTC
TRBJ1-1 | NA | TRBV6-8 | large | CASSSINRDRTEAFF | TGTGCCAGCAGCAGCATCAACAGGGATAGGACTGAAGCTTTCTTT
TRBJ2-3 | NA | TRBV11-3 | medium-sized | CASSPRQGRRDTQYF | TGTGCCAGCAGCCCGAGGCAGGGAAGAAGGGATACGCAGTATTTT
TRBJ2-1 | NA | TRBV28 | few | CASSLLTGIYNEQFF | TGTGCCAGCAGTCTGCTTACAGGAATATACAATGAGCAGTTCTTC
TRBJ2-3 | NA | TRBV6-8 | few | CASRIGAGTDTQYF | TGTGCCAGCAGAATCGGGGCCGGCACAGATACGCAGTATTTT
TRBJ1-1 | TRBD1 | TRBV6-8 | NA | CASTMTGSNTEAFF | TGTGCCAGCACAATGACAGGGTCTAACACTGAAGCTTTCTTT
TRBJ2-7 | TRBD1 | TRBV29-1 | few | CSVVQGPSYEQYF | TGCAGCGTTGTACAGGGGCCTTCCTACGAGCAGTACTTC
TRBJ1-1 | NA | TRBV29-1 | few | CSVSRGLNTEAFF | TGCAGCGTTTCTAGGGGGTTGAACACTGAAGCTTTCTTT
TRBJ2-4 | NA | TRBV6-8 | NA | CASSYSVSRQTIQYF | TGTGCCAGCAGTTACTCGGTTTCGAGACAAACCATTCAGTACTTC
TRBJ1-5 | TRBD1 | TRBV6-8 | few | CASIGQVHQPQHF | TGTGCCAGCATTGGACAGGTCCATCAGCCCCAGCATTTT
TRBJ2-1 | TRBD2 | TRBV30 | few | CAGERGPSYNEQFF | TGTGCCGGAGAGCGGGGGCCCTCCTACAATGAGCAGTTCTTC
TRBJ1-2 | TRBD1 | TRBV30 | few | CAWSTGQGAFYGYTF | TGTGCCTGGAGTACCGGACAGGGGGCTTTCTATGGCTACACCTTC
TRBJ1-3 | TRBD1 | TRBV25-1 | once | CASSESYRGLGNTIYF | TGTGCCAGCAGTGAGTCCTACAGGGGGCTCGGAAACACCATATATTTT
TRBJ2-7 | TRBD1 | TRBV28 | NA | CASSRNPGQGPHSYEQYF | TGTGCCAGCAGTCGAAACCCGGGACAGGGGCCGCATTCCTACGAGCAGTACTTC
TRBJ1-1 | TRBD1 | TRBV15 | few | CATSRDRTGAEAFF | TGTGCCACCAGCAGAGATAGGACAGGGGCTGAAGCTTTCTTT
TRBJ1-2 | NA | TRBV19 | NA | CASRQQTINGYTF | TGTGCCAGTAGGCAACAGACCATCAATGGCTACACCTTC
TRBJ2-7 | TRBD2 | TRBV5-1 | NA | CASSPGWSGAGGSYEQYF | TGCGCCAGCAGCCCGGGGTGGAGTGGAGCGGGGGGATCCTACGAGCAGTACTTC
TRBJ1-1 | NA | TRBV6-8 | few | CASSTPPNTEAFF | TGTGCCAGCAGCACCCCACCGAACACTGAAGCTTTCTTT
TRBJ2-7 | NA | TRBV19 | NA | CASSIEAAVPYEQYF | TGTGCCAGTAGTATAGAGGCGGCTGTGCCCTACGAGCAGTACTTC
TRBJ2-2 | NA | TRBV11-3 | NA | CASSLGLGGNTGELFF | TGTGCCAGCAGCTTAGGACTAGGGGGGAACACCGGGGAGCTGTTTTTT
TRBJ1-5 | NA | TRBV19 | NA | CASSNRVPQPQHF | TGTGCCAGTAGTAACAGGGTCCCTCAGCCCCAGCATTTT
TRBJ1-2 | NA | TRBV11-3 | medium-sized | CASSLGEGAYTYGYTF | TGTGCCAGCAGCTTAGGGGAAGGCGCCTACACTTATGGCTACACCTTC
TRBJ2-3 | NA | TRBV11-3 | NA | CASSLPGRPRDTQYF | TGTGCCAGCAGCTTACCGGGACGGCCTCGGGATACGCAGTATTTT
TRBJ2-3 | TRBD1 | TRBV6-8 | medium-sized | CASSLFDRGFTDTQYF | TGTGCCAGCAGTTTATTTGACAGGGGTTTCACAGATACGCAGTATTTT
TRBJ2-5 | NA | TRBV5-1 | NA | CASSPRTKGETQYF | TGCGCCAGCAGCCCCCGGACCAAGGGAGAGACCCAGTACTTC
TRBJ2-3 | NA | TRBV28 | few | CASSFSGVADTQYF | TGTGCCAGCAGTTTCTCAGGGGTAGCAGATACGCAGTATTTT
TRBJ2-7 | NA | TRBV11-3 | medium-sized | CASSQGVSSSYEQYF | TGTGCCAGCAGCCAAGGGGTCTCAAGCTCCTACGAGCAGTACTTC
TRBJ2-5 | TRBD1 | TRBV9 | many | CASSEGDRDLQETQYF | TGTGCCAGCAGTGAAGGGGACAGGGACTTACAAGAGACCCAGTACTTC
TRBJ1-2 | NA | TRBV19 | NA | CASSIDQQAPLYGYTF | TGTGCCAGTAGTATAGATCAACAGGCCCCCCTCTATGGCTACACCTTC
TRBJ2-5 | TRBD1 | TRBV11-3 | medium-sized | CASSLGDREQETQYF | TGTGCCAGCAGCTTAGGGGACAGGGAACAAGAGACCCAGTACTTC
TRBJ2-7 | NA | TRBV14 | NA | CASSHGQGPYEQYF | TGTGCCAGCAGCCATGGTCAGGGCCCCTACGAGCAGTACTTC
TRBJ2-5 | NA | TRBV6-8 | few | CASVPGTSMGETQYF | TGTGCCAGCGTTCCCGGGACCTCCATGGGAGAGACCCAGTACTTC
TRBJ1-1 | TRBD1 | TRBV29-1 | few | CSVTDRGTEAFF | TGCAGCGTGACTGACAGGGGAACTGAAGCTTTCTTT
TRBJ2-5 | TRBD2 | TRBV30 | NA | CAWSVAGGNPAQYF | TGTGCCTGGAGTGTTGCGGGGGGCAACCCCGCCCAGTACTTC
TRBJ1-1 | NA | TRBV30 | NA | CAWSPRPKAVSTEAFF | TGTGCCTGGAGTCCCCGTCCTAAGGCCGTGAGCACTGAAGCTTTCTTT
TRBJ1-1 | TRBD1 | TRBV6-8 | few | CASRGGLVPEAFF | TGTGCCAGTAGAGGGGGCCTCGTTCCTGAAGCTTTCTTT
TRBJ2-5 | NA | TRBV11-3 | medium-sized | CASSSSPGLLRETQYF | TGTGCCAGCAGCTCCTCACCCGGACTCCTTCGGGAGACCCAGTACTTC
TRBJ2-5 | NA | TRBV18 | once | CASSRSGQETQYF | TGTGCCAGCTCAAGGTCAGGCCAAGAGACCCAGTACTTC
TRBJ2-1 | NA | TRBV11-3 | medium-sized | CASSLLGPYNEQFF | TGTGCCAGCAGCTTGCTGGGACCTTACAATGAGCAGTTCTTC
TRBJ1-2 | TRBD1 | TRBV11-3 | many | CASSQTGLPYGYTF | TGTGCCAGCAGCCAGACAGGGCTCCCCTATGGCTACACCTTC
TRBJ2-5 | TRBD2 | TRBV11-3 | many | CASSPLAGGPETQYF | TGTGCCAGCAGCCCCTTAGCGGGGGGGCCAGAGACCCAGTACTTC
TRBJ2-7 | NA | TRBV11-3 | medium-sized | CASVIRTVIYEQYF | TGTGCCAGCGTTATAAGGACAGTCATCTACGAGCAGTACTTC
TRBJ1-1 | NA | TRBV6-8 | NA | CASRADRRSETEAFF | TGTGCCAGCAGGGCCGACAGGCGGTCCGAGACTGAAGCTTTCTTT